The table lists the clone carrying this TCR beta chain with a few counts. The data are from a study of blood T cells in healthy people across ages. Alongside a J-beta primer mix, a sample-barcoded 5' primer served in a second PCR lasting roughly 7 to 11 cycles. Using its own MiXCR run on the 5' RACE reads, TCRdb lists one record per CDR3 protein. The sample has about 1.6 million distinct CDR3 sequences, about 35% seen once. The authors extracted at least 6 micrograms of total RNA per sample. The germline V gene has CDR1 SGHTA and CDR2 FQGNSA. V was pared by 6 bases and J by 6 bases, with 9 bases between. CDR3 length: 11 amino acids.

The sample taken for sequencing was blood. This clonotype was obtained from a woman aged 25-40 years in good health. This chain uses TRBV7-2 with TRBJ2-7, with TRBD2 as a possible D gene (6 bases). DNA for the CDR3: TGTGCCAGCAGGGCGGGGCCCGAGCAGTACTTC. This sequence encodes CASRAGPEQYF.